Included here is one T cell receptor (beta chain) sequence, with context. This clonotype occurred many times. Its antigen specificity is not known. No much larger clone exists at a distance of one base, and base qualities are not known. As encoded in the germline V gene (reference sequence), CDR1 is DFQATT while CDR2 is SNEGSKA. V trim: 0 bases; J trim: 8 bases; unmatched bases: 15. The CDR3 sequence holds 17 residues, the cysteine and phenylalanine included. The only DNA kept is the CDR3, 51 bases in frame from the first base. Graves' hyperthyroidism was defined as stable when no progression to ophthalmopathy occurred over 18 months of follow-up. Hyperthyroidism patients were newly diagnosed, had a disease duration of under 2 months, and were aged 18 to 65 years. Exclusion was applied to patients with uncontrolled infections, other autoimmune diseases, pregnancy or lactation. Diagnoses were established on the basis of clinical symptoms, serum thyroxine and TRAb, thyroid ultrasound, and orbital computed tomography. Ficoll-Paque density gradient centrifugation was used to isolate PBMCs from about 9.4 ml of fresh peripheral blood. Trizol reagent was used to extract total RNA, and RNA quality was then checked on an Agilent 2100 Bioanalyzer.

This sample stems from a study of T cells in Graves' hyperthyroidism and ophthalmopathy (dated by TCRdb to between 2018 and 2020). For the wider study: Peripheral blood samples were taken at the time of initial diagnosis, prior to any treatment. TCR V-J signatures able to tell the groups apart were searched for in a discovery cohort of approximately 95 patients, of whom more than 40 had Graves' ophthalmopathy and some 60 had stable Graves' hyperthyroidism. An independent validation cohort of fewer than 20 hyperthyroidism patients and over 15 patients who later progressed to ophthalmopathy tested prospective prediction of ophthalmopathy. For training and testing, the 100 or so patients in the discovery cohort were randomly divided in a 7:3 ratio. The study also compared thyroid tissue and blood T-cell repertoires from several Graves' hyperthyroidism patients. After blood sampling, hyperthyroidism patients were treated with methimazole at a starting dose of 30 mg daily, and ophthalmopathy patients were treated with high-dose intravenous methylprednisolone. According to the paper, TCR Vbeta CDR3 sequencing was carried out on 135 peripheral blood samples, which came from more than 40 ophthalmopathy, around 74 hyperthyroidism and around 17 progressor patients.

What the study reported, not specific to this receptor: No statistical method was used to set the sample size in advance, and investigators knew the group allocation. In validation, the model predicted progression to ophthalmopathy a median of approximately 6.6 months before onset, with roughly 70% sensitivity and 72.22% specificity. Most expanded thyroid clonotypes (frequency above 0.001) were also found in blood, which suggests that blood repertoires may mirror thyroid immune responses. Ophthalmopathy was separated from stable hyperthyroidism by a 13 V-J signature model, with around 90% sensitivity and approximately 81% specificity obtained in cross-validation and 80%/75% obtained in testing.

TCR beta CDR3 regions were amplified from RNA transcripts. The TCR CDR3 was subjected to a first round of RT-PCR using the HTBI primer set and the Qiagen OneStep RT-PCR kit. Libraries were constructed in a second round of multiplex PCR, after which size selection and purification were carried out. Libraries were sequenced paired-end with 100 bp reads on an Illumina HiSeq2000. The source study handled its data this way. SOAPnuke was used to process the raw data, throwing out any read that contained adapters or uncalled bases, had a mean Phred below 15, or lacked an exact constant-primer or identifier match. High-quality paired reads were merged using COPE v1.2.5, and each unique nucleotide sequence was defined as a clonotype. MiTCR v1.1 was used to align the clonotypes against IMGT TRBV, TRBD and TRBJ reference segments. Only V-J combinations with frequency above 0.0001, covering approximately 99% of repertoires, were analysed. The TCS score was defined as the ratio of F50 (clonal expansion) to E x V (chaos), calculated using BLOSUM62-based TCRdist between CDR3 peptides within each V-J. Welch's t-statistics and random forest reduced some 510 V-J features to fewer than 15, which were used in a naive Bayes classifier (R e1071). TCRdb reprocessed the public reads (quality trimming at Q25 with fastp, clone calling with MiXCR) and kept in-frame beta chains. Every entry covers one CDR3 protein and lists the most common genes and DNA from its rows. The V and J calls reflect TCRdb's pipeline rather than the authors' work. For this sample the table gives 340,000 or so distinct CDR3 sequences, of which roughly 21% were detected only once. Of the sample, less than 65% falls within the top ten clones.

Sequenced input: blood. The clonotype originates from a woman in her forties or fifties with Graves' hyperthyroidism. The chain is assembled from TRBV20-1 and TRBJ2-3, and TRBD2 matches 9 of the central bases. CDR3 protein: CSARDRRGGRAQVTQYF. The DNA sequence is as follows: TGCAGTGCTAGAGATCGACGTGGCGGGAGGGCCCAGGTTACGCAGTATTTT.